The clone carrying this TCR beta chain was picked up many times. Its antigen is as yet unknown. The read stops 3 residues short of the end of the CDR3; the missing end is completed from the germline J gene. CDR1 is MNHNS, CDR2 SASEGT, per germline. The CDR3 length is 12 residues. CVID and control samples used equivalent genomic DNA input. The repertoire was sequenced with immunoSEQ multiplex PCR; TCRdb's copy has only in-frame clones and lacks some. This sample has 45,000 to 70,000 clones, each found more than once. This entry belongs to a study of T cell clonality in common variable immunodeficiency. Heparinized whole blood, about 4.5 to 9 ml, came from each donor. Study outcomes and limitations: Fewer TCRbeta clones were shared among CVID subjects than controls. In common variable immunodeficiency, TCR beta chains reportedly carried fewer deletions and N-nucleotide insertions.

This TCR came from a person aged 18-69 years in good health. Sequencing was performed on peripheral blood mononuclear cells. The chain uses TRBV6-1 and TRBJ2-2; D might be TRBD1 (6 bases). The CDR3: CASSGGPGGLFF. CDR3 bases read: TGTGCCAGCAGTGGGGGGCCTGGTGGG.